A selection of T cell receptor beta chains follows, all from one sample in a study of siplizumab effects on memory and regulatory T cells. This table comes from immunoSEQ multiplex PCR, and its TCRdb copy is limited to in-frame clones, with some not included. Found here are roughly 56,000 clones, 85% to 95% of them singletons; the top ten hold 38%. The source material was CD8+ T cells sorted from blood. The receptor source for this set is a human donor in good health. The CDR3 runs from the conserved cysteine through the conserved F or W. Each record gives: V gene, CDR3 protein.

v_call: TRBV7-3
cdr3_aa: CASSENTGELFF

v_call: TRBV5-4
cdr3_aa: CASSLDASGGPPQYF

v_call: TRBV2
cdr3_aa: CANTRVSYNEQFF

v_call: TRBV4-3
cdr3_aa: CASSQAQNTGELFF

v_call: TRBV28
cdr3_aa: CASSLRTNTEAFF

v_call: TRBV9
cdr3_aa: CASSSPGQAYEQYF

v_call: TRBV27
cdr3_aa: CASSPGSEPTPNTEAFF

v_call: TRBV6-6
cdr3_aa: CASRVGLAGSNEQFF

v_call: TRBV7-8
cdr3_aa: CASSSLAISYNEQFF

v_call: TRBV7-9
cdr3_aa: CASSLTSGLGNTGELFF

v_call: TRBV2
cdr3_aa: CASSGVVGTSIEQYF

v_call: TRBV6-5
cdr3_aa: CASSYGVAPDTQYF

v_call: TRBV11-3
cdr3_aa: CASSLGPTVNTEAFF

v_call: TRBV2
cdr3_aa: CASKTTEAYGYTF

v_call: TRBV7-9
cdr3_aa: CASSPGGQPQHF

v_call: TRBV6-1
cdr3_aa: CASSPTGTYEQYF

v_call: TRBV7-9
cdr3_aa: CASSSQREGPVNEQFF

v_call: TRBV13
cdr3_aa: CASSLELAGRSGELFF

v_call: TRBV11-3
cdr3_aa: CASSLRTSGNEQFF

v_call: TRBV2
cdr3_aa: CASSEAGAGGLTGELFF

v_call: TRBV5-6
cdr3_aa: CASSPRGRLSEAFF

v_call: TRBV15
cdr3_aa: CATSGAGYNEQFF

v_call: TRBV19
cdr3_aa: CASSQVPGQGKPQHF

v_call: TRBV5-5
cdr3_aa: CASSLFGTGDEQYF

v_call: TRBV27
cdr3_aa: CASSHGPHEQYF

v_call: TRBV9
cdr3_aa: CASSPGGRALNEQFF

v_call: TRBV5-6
cdr3_aa: CASSLDGGQAISGNTIYF

v_call: TRBV27
cdr3_aa: CASSLSAGVANEQFF

v_call: TRBV7-9
cdr3_aa: CASSDTRVYSNQPQHF

v_call: TRBV2
cdr3_aa: CASSDTGAKNIQYF

v_call: TRBV5-1
cdr3_aa: CASSLYTSPSYNEQFF

v_call: TRBV7-9
cdr3_aa: CASSQTGTGVTGELFF

v_call: TRBV28
cdr3_aa: CASSLPPLATERYEQYF

v_call: TRBV7-6
cdr3_aa: CASSLKGPPTGELFF

v_call: TRBV7-6
cdr3_aa: CASSLQETRTDTQYF

v_call: TRBV7-2
cdr3_aa: CASSFEQGGNTIYF

v_call: TRBV5-6
cdr3_aa: CASSFGDQPQHF

v_call: TRBV28
cdr3_aa: CASSNLAGNTIYF

v_call: TRBV28
cdr3_aa: CASSLHRDRGLTQYF

v_call: TRBV30
cdr3_aa: CAWGQDNYGYTF

v_call: TRBV27
cdr3_aa: CASSPTKTGVYEQYF

v_call: TRBV7-8
cdr3_aa: CASSLSRGLGTEAFF

v_call: TRBV16
cdr3_aa: CASSHVARYEQYF

v_call: TRBV4-1
cdr3_aa: CASSQDDGSPYQETQYF

v_call: TRBV4-3
cdr3_aa: CASSQGSNTEAFF